Each of the 4 T cell receptor beta chains below was sequenced from the same sample in a study of blood T cell repertoires in COVID-19. Libraries were prepared by immunoSEQ multiplex PCR; TCRdb keeps only in-frame clonotypes and omits some of them. The sample carries about 220,000 clones, 80% to 85% recorded once. Specimen: peripheral blood. The receptors here all came from a woman in her 30s who had recovered from COVID-19.

This chain links TRBV5-1 with TRBJ2-7; D is possibly TRBD1 (5 bases). The CDR3 is 16 residues long. The germline V gene has CDR1 SGHRS and CDR2 YFSETQ. V dropped 4 bases and J dropped 4 bases, with 21 bases sitting between them. The CDR3, as DNA: TGCGCCAGCAGCCCCTTTCCGGGCCCTGGGGCGTACGAGCAGTACTTC. Residues: CASSPFPGPGAYEQYF.

In this sample, this clone turned up a few times. The chain carries TRBV28 and TRBJ1-1, with 9 nucleotides matching TRBD1. Trimming removed 10 bases from V and 4 bases from J; junction bases left unmatched: 10. The germline gives CDR1 MDHEN, CDR2 SYDVKM. This CDR3 is built from 14 residues. The DNA of the CDR3 is TGTGCCACAACAGGGGGCGCGGGGGGCACTGAAGCTTTCTTT. Translation gives CATTGGAGGTEAFF.

The rearrangement joins TRBV6-4 to TRBJ2-3, with D possibly TRBD2 on 5 matching bases. CDR3 length: 15 residues. CDR1 MRHNA and CDR2 SNTAGT come from the germline V gene. V shed 4 bases and J shed 0 bases, with 11 bases lying between them. The CDR3 DNA reads as TGTGCCAGCAGTGTGTGGAGGACTAGCACAGATACGCAGTATTTT. The encoded protein is CASSVWRTSTDTQYF.

The chain uses TRBV18 and TRBJ2-1; 8 bases agree with TRBD1. The germline CDR1 and CDR2 sequences are KGHSH and LQKENI. This CDR3 spans 16 amino acids. With 8 bases clipped from V and 3 bases from J, the junction kept 12 bases outside the gene matches. CDR3 DNA sequence: TGTGCCAGCGAGCCTCCGAGGACAGGGTTCTACAATGAGCAGTTCTTC. It specifies CASEPPRTGFYNEQFF.